These 2 T cell receptor beta chains were sequenced from one sample in a study of shared clonotypes between healthy human individuals (dated by TCRdb to 2018 to 2021). Library creation used the immunoSEQ multiplex PCR assay. TCRdb mirrors the immuneACCESS table, restricted to in-frame sequences. Some clones are absent from its copies; in checked studies, under half trace to an unresolved V gene, and the reason for the others is unknown. Present in this sample are approximately 2.4 million clones, around 95% of which were seen just once. The ten largest clonotypes hold 0.13% of the sample. What was sequenced was naive CD4+ T cells sorted from blood. The sample's cell subset or site label is to be understood as: CD45RA+ positively selected. The receptor set was obtained from a man aged 18 to 30 in good health.

J is TRBJ1-4 and V is TRBV7-9, with 12 bases fitting TRBD1. V trimming: 4 bases; J trimming: 7 bases; junction bases outside the gene matches: 10. There are 17 residues in the CDR3. Per germline, CDR1 SEHNR and CDR2 FQNEAQ (reference sequence). CDR3 bases: TGTGCCAGCAGCTCTCCGGGACAGGGGGCCAAGGGTGAAAAACTGTTTTTT. This gives the protein CASSSPGQGAKGEKLFF.

V and J are TRBV18 and TRBJ2-7; 12 bases are a match to TRBD1. V lost 5 bases and J lost 6; bases outside the gene matches: 14. The CDR3 has 17 residues. Germline CDR1 reads KGHSH; CDR2 reads LQKENI. CDR3 sequence reads: CASSSPGTGGRKGEQYF. CDR3 in DNA: TGTGCCAGCTCATCCCCCGGGACAGGGGGCAGGAAAGGCGAGCAGTACTTC.